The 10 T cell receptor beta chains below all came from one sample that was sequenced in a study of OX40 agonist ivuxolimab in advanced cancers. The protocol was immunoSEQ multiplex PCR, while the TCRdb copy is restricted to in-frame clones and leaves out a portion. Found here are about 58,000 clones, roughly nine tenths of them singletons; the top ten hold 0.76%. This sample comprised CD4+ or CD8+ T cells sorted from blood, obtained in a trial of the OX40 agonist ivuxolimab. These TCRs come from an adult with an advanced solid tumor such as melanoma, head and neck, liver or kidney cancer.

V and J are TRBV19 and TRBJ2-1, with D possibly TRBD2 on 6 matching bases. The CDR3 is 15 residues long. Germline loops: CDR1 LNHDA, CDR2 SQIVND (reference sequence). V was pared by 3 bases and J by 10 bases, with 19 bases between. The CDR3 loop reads CASSIAGIREGEQFF. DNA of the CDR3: TGTGCCAGTAGTATTGCGGGAATAAGAGAGGGGGAGCAGTTCTTC.

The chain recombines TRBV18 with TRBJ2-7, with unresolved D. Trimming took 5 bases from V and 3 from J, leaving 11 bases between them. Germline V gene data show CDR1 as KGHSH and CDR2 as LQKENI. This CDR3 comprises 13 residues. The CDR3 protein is CASSAASSYEQYF. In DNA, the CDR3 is TGTGCCAGCTCAGCGGCGAGCAGCTACGAGCAGTACTTC.

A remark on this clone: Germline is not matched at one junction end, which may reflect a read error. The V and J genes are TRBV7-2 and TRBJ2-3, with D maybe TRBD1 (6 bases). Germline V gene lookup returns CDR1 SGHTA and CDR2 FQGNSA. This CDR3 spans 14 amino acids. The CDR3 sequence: CASSLGLLGAGVAF. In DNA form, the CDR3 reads TGTGCCAGCAGCTTAGGGTTGCTGGGGGCTGGAGTTGCTTTT.

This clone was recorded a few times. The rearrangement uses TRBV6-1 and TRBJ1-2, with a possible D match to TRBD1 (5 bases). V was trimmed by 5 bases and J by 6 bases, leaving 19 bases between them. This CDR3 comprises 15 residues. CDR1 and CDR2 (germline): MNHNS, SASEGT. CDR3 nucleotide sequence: TGTGCCAGCAGTAAGCTTTGGGCAGGGACGGATGGCTACACCTTC. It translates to CASSKLWAGTDGYTF.

This chain's CDR3 is CASSLLQETQYF. Here the CDR3 DNA reads TGTGCCAGCAGCCTACTACAAGAGACCCAGTACTTC. V is TRBV14 and J is TRBJ2-5; unclear D gene. The CDR3 covers 12 residues. The germline gives CDR1 SGHDN, CDR2 FVKESK. Trimming cost V 4 bases and J 2 bases, with 5 bases left between them.

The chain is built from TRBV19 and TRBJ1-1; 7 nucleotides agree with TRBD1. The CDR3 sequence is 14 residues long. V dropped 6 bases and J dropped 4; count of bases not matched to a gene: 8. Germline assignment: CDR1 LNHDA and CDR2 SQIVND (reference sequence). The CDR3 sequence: CASSRGGIGTEAFF. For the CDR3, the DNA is TGTGCCAGTAGCAGGGGGGGAATTGGCACTGAAGCTTTCTTT.

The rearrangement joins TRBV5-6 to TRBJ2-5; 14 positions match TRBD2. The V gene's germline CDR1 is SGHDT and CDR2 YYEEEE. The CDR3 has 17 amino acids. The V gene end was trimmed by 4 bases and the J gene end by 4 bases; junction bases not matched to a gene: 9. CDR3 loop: CASSISTSGRVAETQYF. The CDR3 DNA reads TGTGCCAGCAGCATCTCGACTAGCGGGAGGGTTGCAGAGACCCAGTACTTC. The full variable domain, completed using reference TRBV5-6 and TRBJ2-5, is DAGVTQSPTHLIKTRGQQVTLRCSPKSGHDTVSWYQQALGQGPQFIFQYYEEEERQRGNFPDRFSGHQFPNYSSELNVNALLLGDSALYLCASSISTSGRVAETQYFGPGTRLLVL.

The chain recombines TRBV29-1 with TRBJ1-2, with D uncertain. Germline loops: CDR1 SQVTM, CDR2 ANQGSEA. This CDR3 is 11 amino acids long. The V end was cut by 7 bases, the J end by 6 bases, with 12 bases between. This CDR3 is CSAGKYDGYTF. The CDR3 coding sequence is TGCAGCGCCGGAAAGTACGATGGCTACACCTTC.

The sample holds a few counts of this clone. The chain's CDR3 is CASSPWGTPSTDTQYF. The DNA for the CDR3 is TGTGCCAGCAGCCCCTGGGGGACCCCTTCCACAGATACGCAGTATTTT. The chain combines TRBV5-5 with TRBJ2-3; tentatively, D is TRBD1 or TRBD2 (5 bases each). CDR3 length: 16 residues. Germline V gene lookup returns CDR1 SGHKS and CDR2 YYEKEE (reference sequence). Between the trimmed V and J ends, which lost 4 bases and 2 bases, there was a span of 17 bases.

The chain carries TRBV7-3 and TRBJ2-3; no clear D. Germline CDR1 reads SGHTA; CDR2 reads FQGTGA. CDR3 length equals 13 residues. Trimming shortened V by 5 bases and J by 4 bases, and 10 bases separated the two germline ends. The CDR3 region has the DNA TGTGCCAGCAGCCAAAATCCGGCAGATACGCAGTATTTT. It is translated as CASSQNPADTQYF. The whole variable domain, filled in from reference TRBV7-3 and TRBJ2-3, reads GAGVSQTPSNKVTEKGKYVELRCDPISGHTALYWYRQSLGQGPEFLIYFQGTGAADDSGLPNDRFFAVRPEGSVSTLKIQRTERGDSAVYLCASSQNPADTQYFGPGTRLTVL.